This entry features one T cell receptor (beta chain) sequence. Its matching antigen is unknown. CDR1 and CDR2 from the germline V gene are LGHNA and YNFKEQ. V lost 4 bases, J lost 3 bases, and 13 bases lay in between. The CDR3 loop spans 14 amino acids. These data come from a study of Ad26.COV2.S vaccination and SARS-CoV-2 variants. About the research overall: The trial was COV1001 and the donor's arm was Ad26.COV2.S.

Described treatment: around 19 received Ad26.COV2.S at low or high dose, single or two shots; 5 received placebo; per-sample allocation not given. Specimens were obtained on day 63 following the first vaccine or placebo injection. The shot given was an Ad26 vector that makes Wuhan-strain SARS-CoV-2 spike. Points from the study as a whole: Similar non-spike TCR breadth was seen in vaccine and placebo recipients.

Profiling relied on immunoSEQ multiplex PCR, and the TCRdb table lists in-frame clones only, not all of them. The sample lists hundreds of thousands of clones, around 89% seen once, with approximately 1.5% in the top ten. This rearrangement joins TRBV4-2 to TRBJ2-7, with D perhaps matching TRBD1 or TRBD2 (6 bases each). Sequenced here: peripheral blood, sampled in a trial of Ad26.COV2.S vaccine versus placebo. The source of this sequence is a person aged 18-65 years who received the Ad26.COV2.S COVID-19 vaccine or a placebo. DNA for the CDR3: TGTGCCAGCAGCCTCTCGGGGGCTGGCTACGAGCAGTACTTC. Protein: CASSLSGAGYEQYF.